This T cell receptor (beta chain) was documented in a study of CD8+CD57+ T cells in acquired aplastic anemia. Sequencing involved patients with CD8+CD57+ cell expansion previously shown by flow cytometry. Every patient presented with severe acquired aplastic anemia. The sample holds many counts of this clonotype. Its target is not known. Genomic DNA provided the template from which TCR beta VDJ and CDR3 profiles were obtained. TCRdb re-derived calls from the reads in MiXCR, one entry per CDR3 protein. The repertoire holds about 170,000 distinct CDR3 sequences, with around 48% as singletons. Broader study findings: Researchers report that about 29 CD8+ CDR3 sequences appeared in both patients and controls.

This CDR3 is built from 15 residues. V lost 0 bases to trimming and J lost 2 bases, with 11 bases between them. CDR1 is SGHRS, CDR2 YFSETQ, per germline. The source is a human donor with aplastic anemia. Sequenced sample: sorted CD4+, CD8+, or CD8+CD57+ T cells (not recorded which) from PBMCs. This sequence joins TRBV5-1 and TRBJ1-1; possibly TRBD1 for D (6 bases). CDR3: CASSLALGGNTEAFF. The CDR3 DNA sequence: TGCGCCAGCAGCTTGGCCTTAGGGGGTAACACTGAAGCTTTCTTT.